This T cell receptor (beta chain) stems from a study of beta chain features in type 1 diabetes (dated by TCRdb to between 2018 and 2020). In terms of the full investigation: Patients and healthy donors did not differ in mean age, gender distribution, total cell number or subset yield. Across all samples, approximately 98,000,000 sorted cells were examined, and cell number per subset correlated strongly with RNA yield. The study compared the TCRB repertoires of sorted circulating CD4+ T cell subsets in recently diagnosed type 1 diabetes patients with those in matched healthy donors. Regulatory and stem cell-like memory subsets were obtained from only 8 patients and roughly 8 healthy donors, while naive and central memory subsets were obtained from all 30 or so donors.

The entire amount of isolated RNA was reverse transcribed using the High Capacity cDNA Reverse Transcription Kit, so the sequenced TCRB transcripts were expressed ones. Deep immunoSEQ sequencing was applied to naive, central memory and regulatory T cell samples, giving an average of roughly 3.5 million total reads per sample. Sorted cells were lysed in RLT buffer and RNA was extracted with DNase-treated RNeasy Micro or Mini kits, depending on cell number. To prevent cross-contamination, each cell subset was processed individually, whereas patient and healthy donor samples were processed jointly. Using the immunoSEQ multiplex PCR, TCRB sequences were amplified from cDNA into 87-bp fragments spanning the CDR3 region. The amplicons were sequenced using the Illumina HiSeq platform. As for how the authors treated the data: PCR bias was corrected computationally using synthetic template baselines, and reads within Hamming distance 2 were collapsed, with unmergeable singletons discarded. Reads were aligned against IMGT to assign V, D and J genes, CDR3 length and insertions or deletions at six rearrangement sites. Within each subset, clonotype counts were normalized to sorted cell number, and only after that were true diversity and Gini coefficients computed with the tcR R package. Repertoire sharing was quantified using the overlap coefficient calculated on TCRB nucleotide sequences. This immuneACCESS table, as held by TCRdb, lists in-frame sequences with V and J called but not all clones. Of the missing ones, under half trace to an unresolved V gene in checked studies; the others have no known cause. D and trimming were read from the DNA, whereas the V and J calls and clone size are those reported in that table. For this sample the table gives about 28,000 clones, of which less than 65% were detected only once. Around 2.5% of the sample comes from the top ten.

Each donor gave one peripheral blood draw, averaging roughly 120 mL, which was collected into heparinised tubes. Naive, central memory, regulatory and stem cell-like memory CD4+ T cells were sorted on a BD FACSAria II using a panel including CD45RO, CCR7, CD25, CD127, CD95 and CD27. A purity above 98% was achieved for all sorted populations. Right away, PBMCs were isolated by Lymphoprep density gradient centrifugation and were stained directly, with no culture step. To minimize batch effects, samples were stained and sorted in pairs, one healthy donor with one patient per experiment. The CDR3 numbers 15 residues from cysteine through phenylalanine. Of the read, only the CDR3 DNA is kept; its 45 bases are in frame from base 1. Ends trimmed: V by 2 bases, J by 3 bases; bases unmatched to a gene: 4. The germline V gene gives CDR1 as SGHRS and CDR2 as YFSETQ. The paper's findings and limits, for the study overall: Fewer insertions and more nucleotide deletions at VDJ recombination sites were observed in patients with type 1 diabetes, implying thymic rearrangement abnormalities. Naive, central memory and regulatory TCRB repertoires appeared to be more alike among patients than among healthy donors. PCR might favor shorter templates, but patient and control samples were amplified and corrected together, so any skew would affect both groups equally. Only small numbers of individuals were included in the HLA sub-analyses, which left unresolved whether HLA type had any influence on TCRB rearrangement. Because cDNA was sequenced instead of genomic DNA, highly expressing activated cells could be over-represented, though the groups showed no difference in activation or CD3 levels. In all four CD4+ subsets, TCRB CDR3 length was moderately but significantly shorter in type 1 diabetes patients.

Worth noting for this clone: Its antigen remains unidentified. No base quality values were provided; no much bigger clone lies one nucleotide off.

This receptor chain uses TRBV5-1 and TRBJ2-2, with 7 bases in between that match TRBD1. The clonotype was recovered from a woman aged 25 to 45 with type 1 diabetes. Source material: Tregs from blood. Explained via the paper, the cell subset or site label denotes: regulatory CD4+ T cells. The nucleotides read TGCGCCAGCAGCTTAGGGACAGCCGACACCGGGGAGCTGTTTTTT. Its protein is CASSLGTADTGELFF.